These T cell receptor beta chains were read from a single sample in a study of T cell responses to AZD1222 COVID-19 vaccine. Sequencing was performed with immunoSEQ multiplex PCR; in TCRdb, only in-frame clones are kept and a portion is missing. The sample carries roughly 120,000 clones, just under 90% recorded once. This material consisted of peripheral blood, taken on day 0 of AZD1222 vaccination. All receptors come from an adult in good health. The CDR3 runs from the conserved cysteine through the conserved F or W. D genes are given only for firm matches. Part of the rows lack a size; the others show once, few, many or a class for expanded clones.

D gene: -; CDR3 length: 15; clone size: -; V gene: TRBV7-9; J gene: TRBJ2-5; CDR3 DNA: TGTGCCAGCAGTTCGCAGGTCAGGGCCGAGGGGACCCAGTACTTC; CDR3 protein: CASSSQVRAEGTQYF
D gene: -; CDR3 length: 14; clone size: -; V gene: TRBV4-1; J gene: TRBJ2-7; CDR3 DNA: TGCGCCAGCAGCGGGGGCGGTAGCTCCTACGAGCAGTACTTC; CDR3 protein: CASSGGGSSYEQYF
D gene: TRBD1; CDR3 length: 13; clone size: -; V gene: TRBV5-1; J gene: TRBJ1-6; CDR3 DNA: TGCGCCAGCAGCTTCGGGGACAGCTCACCCCTCCACTTT; CDR3 protein: CASSFGDSSPLHF
D gene: -; CDR3 length: 17; clone size: -; V gene: TRBV7-2; J gene: TRBJ1-1; CDR3 DNA: TGTGCCAGCAGCTTAGAATCTATAGGGGCTGGGAGCACTGAAGCTTTCTTT; CDR3 protein: CASSLESIGAGSTEAFF
D gene: -; CDR3 length: 12; clone size: once; V gene: TRBV5-1; J gene: TRBJ2-5; CDR3 DNA: TGCGCCAGCTCCAGGGACCAAGAGACCCAGTACTTC; CDR3 protein: CASSRDQETQYF
D gene: TRBD1; CDR3 length: 15; clone size: -; V gene: TRBV24-1; J gene: TRBJ2-1; CDR3 DNA: TGTGTCAACGGACCTGGGACAGGGGGCCTAGGAGAGCAGTTCTTC; CDR3 protein: CVNGPGTGGLGEQFF
D gene: TRBD2; CDR3 length: 17; clone size: -; V gene: TRBV7-8; J gene: TRBJ2-2; CDR3 DNA: TGTGCCAGCAGCTTCGGCCCGCGGGAGGGAAACACCGGGGAGCTGTTTTTT; CDR3 protein: CASSFGPREGNTGELFF
D gene: -; CDR3 length: 12; clone size: -; V gene: TRBV20-1; J gene: TRBJ1-2; CDR3 DNA: TGCAGTGCTAGTGCCGGCCAGATTGGCTACACCTTC; CDR3 protein: CSASAGQIGYTF
D gene: TRBD1; CDR3 length: 14; clone size: -; V gene: TRBV7-2; J gene: TRBJ2-7; CDR3 DNA: TGTGCCAGCAGCCCACAGGGGGGTCTCTACGAGCAGTACTTC; CDR3 protein: CASSPQGGLYEQYF
D gene: TRBD1; CDR3 length: 15; clone size: -; V gene: TRBV6-5; J gene: TRBJ2-5; CDR3 DNA: TGTGCCAGCAAGCCCGACAGGGTCACACAAGAGACCCAGTACTTC; CDR3 protein: CASKPDRVTQETQYF
D gene: TRBD1; CDR3 length: 14; clone size: -; V gene: TRBV11-2; J gene: TRBJ2-7; CDR3 DNA: TGTGCCAGCAGCACGAGGGACAGCCATTACGAGCAGTACTTC; CDR3 protein: CASSTRDSHYEQYF
D gene: TRBD1; CDR3 length: 17; clone size: -; V gene: TRBV3-1/TRBV3-2; J gene: TRBJ2-6; CDR3 DNA: TGTGCCAGCAGCCACGGGACAGGGGGCTCTGGGGCCAACGTCCTGACTTTC; CDR3 protein: CASSHGTGGSGANVLTF
D gene: -; CDR3 length: 12; clone size: -; V gene: TRBV12-3/TRBV12-4; J gene: TRBJ1-1; CDR3 DNA: TGTGCCAGCAGGTGGGGGAACACTGAAGCTTTCTTT; CDR3 protein: CASRWGNTEAFF
D gene: TRBD2; CDR3 length: 16; clone size: -; V gene: TRBV11-2; J gene: TRBJ2-2; CDR3 DNA: TGTGCCAGCAGCTCAGGACTAGCGGGAGGCACCGGGGAGCTGTTTTTT; CDR3 protein: CASSSGLAGGTGELFF
D gene: -; CDR3 length: 15; clone size: -; V gene: TRBV29-1; J gene: TRBJ1-1; CDR3 DNA: TGCAGCGTTGTTCTGATAGCTACTATGAACACTGAAGCTTTCTTT; CDR3 protein: CSVVLIATMNTEAFF
D gene: -; CDR3 length: 11; clone size: -; V gene: TRBV19; J gene: TRBJ1-1; CDR3 DNA: TGTGCCAGTATTAGGGGGTGGGAAGCTTTCTTT; CDR3 protein: CASIRGWEAFF
D gene: -; CDR3 length: 14; clone size: -; V gene: TRBV29-1; J gene: TRBJ2-5; CDR3 DNA: TGCAGCGCCGGGTTCCACGGCCCTCAAGAGACCCAGTACTTC; CDR3 protein: CSAGFHGPQETQYF
D gene: -; CDR3 length: 14; clone size: -; V gene: TRBV5-4; J gene: TRBJ2-5; CDR3 DNA: TGTGCCAGCAGCTTGATGGTAGCAGAAGAGACCCAGTACTTC; CDR3 protein: CASSLMVAEETQYF
D gene: TRBD2; CDR3 length: 16; clone size: -; V gene: TRBV9; J gene: TRBJ2-3; CDR3 DNA: TGTGCCAGCCGACCCCGGGGGGACCCTAGCACAGATACGCAGTATTTT; CDR3 protein: CASRPRGDPSTDTQYF
D gene: -; CDR3 length: 15; clone size: -; V gene: TRBV5-8; J gene: TRBJ2-7; CDR3 DNA: TGTGCCAGCAGCGCTGCCGGGACGAACTACTACGAGCAGTACTTC; CDR3 protein: CASSAAGTNYYEQYF
D gene: -; CDR3 length: 13; clone size: -; V gene: TRBV5-6; J gene: TRBJ1-1; CDR3 DNA: TGTGCCAGCAGCTTTCAGGGGCTGACTGAAGCTTTCTTT; CDR3 protein: CASSFQGLTEAFF
D gene: -; CDR3 length: 15; clone size: -; V gene: TRBV7-9; J gene: TRBJ1-3; CDR3 DNA: TGTGCCAGCAGCCCTAGGGGAAACTCTGGAAACACCATATATTTT; CDR3 protein: CASSPRGNSGNTIYF
D gene: TRBD1; CDR3 length: 18; clone size: -; V gene: TRBV5-8; J gene: TRBJ2-2; CDR3 DNA: TGTGCCAGCAGCTTCCCAGGCAGAGGACAGGGCAACACCGGGGAGCTGTTTTTT; CDR3 protein: CASSFPGRGQGNTGELFF
D gene: TRBD2; CDR3 length: 16; clone size: -; V gene: TRBV7-6; J gene: TRBJ2-5; CDR3 DNA: TGTGCCAGCAGCGCACGACTAGCGGGAGTCGATGGGACCCAGTACTTC; CDR3 protein: CASSARLAGVDGTQYF
D gene: -; CDR3 length: 15; clone size: -; V gene: TRBV5-1; J gene: TRBJ1-6; CDR3 DNA: TGCGCCAGCAGCACGGTGACCTCCTATAATTCACCCCTCCACTTT; CDR3 protein: CASSTVTSYNSPLHF
D gene: TRBD1; CDR3 length: 15; clone size: -; V gene: TRBV19; J gene: TRBJ2-5; CDR3 DNA: TGTGCCAGTACCCCGGGGGACAGGGGCACAAAGACCCAGTACTTC; CDR3 protein: CASTPGDRGTKTQYF